This record concerns one TCR beta chain sequence. With a much larger clone just one base away, this may be a read error. The ends were cut back, 6 bases at V and 11 bases at J, with 22 bases in the middle. The CDR3 runs 15 residues. Per the germline V gene, CDR1 is KGHSH and CDR2 is LQKENI. Axillary draining lymph nodes of breast cancer patients supplied the node samples. Via MiXCR, TCRdb re-called the multiplex PCR reads, giving one row per CDR3 protein. This sample has about 140,000 distinct CDR3 sequences, with approximately 32% found just once. The data were taken from a study of breast tumors, draining lymph nodes, adjacent tissues.

The sequenced sample consisted of axillary lymph node tissue. The receptor's source is a female donor with breast cancer. Some clones in this sample may be carry-over from other donors' samples. The gene calls are TRBV18 and TRBJ1-4; perhaps TRBD1 as D (6 bases). CDR3 in DNA: TGTGCCAGCTCTCTCCGTCCGGGACACCCCTTGAAACTGTTTTTT. Amino acid sequence: CASSLRPGHPLKLFF. The full variable domain, its missing parts supplied by reference TRBV18 and TRBJ1-4, is NAGVMQNPRHLVRRRGQEARLRCSPMKGHSHVYWYRQLPEEGLKFMVYLQKENIIDESGMPKERFSAEFPKEGPSILRIQQVVRGDSAAYFCASSLRPGHPLKLFFGSGTQLSVL.